Shown below are 3 T cell receptor beta chains from a single sample sequenced in a study of T cells in Graves' hyperthyroidism and ophthalmopathy. Amplified TCR beta CDR3 regions came from RNA transcripts. HTBI primers were the set used in a first-round RT-PCR of the TCR CDR3. In TCRdb, the multiplex PCR reads were re-called with MiXCR into one record per CDR3 protein. The sample lists approximately 210,000 distinct CDR3 sequences, roughly 18% occurring once. Sequencing used blood. These receptors originate from a man in his forties or fifties with Graves' hyperthyroidism.

This clonotype has a handful of counts. The chain employs TRBV6-6 and TRBJ1-6; no reliable D call. In germline, CDR1 is MNHNY, CDR2 SVGAGI (reference sequence). The CDR3 sequence is 14 residues long. Trimming left V 2 bases short and J 7 bases short, with 9 bases between. The CDR3 loop reads CASSYSGGNSPLHF. As DNA, the CDR3 is TGTGCCAGCAGTTACAGTGGAGGGAATTCACCCCTCCACTTT.

This chain links TRBV4-1 with TRBJ2-7; 7 bases line up with TRBD2. In germline, CDR1 is MGHRA, CDR2 YSYEKL. J lost 0 bases, V lost 0 bases, and 8 bases had no gene match. The CDR3 has 17 residues. Here the CDR3 DNA reads TGCGCCAGCAGCCAAGATCGTGGGGGAGGGATCTCCTACGAGCAGTACTTC. Translation gives CASSQDRGGGISYEQYF.

This clonotype came up many times. The chain couples TRBV28 to TRBJ2-5; 9 nucleotides match TRBD2. The V gene's germline CDR1 is MDHEN and CDR2 SYDVKM. The CDR3 has 15 amino acids. J lost 4 bases, V lost 6 bases, and 9 bases had no gene match. CDR3 nucleotide sequence: TGTGCCAGCAGCCCGACTAGCGGAAGACGAGAGACCCAGTACTTC. As protein: CASSPTSGRRETQYF.